These 7 T cell receptor beta chains share one sample of origin, sequenced in a study of spatial heterogeneity in lung cancer. In TCRdb, the 5' RACE reads were re-called with MiXCR into one record per CDR3 protein. This table holds approximately 27,000 distinct CDR3 sequences, 6% found once. Documented time point: blood at routine non-recurrence follow-up after resection. TCRs were sequenced from unsorted whole RNA of tumor, nontumor lung or PBMC. The specimen comprised PBMCs, sampled at follow-up. These receptors were obtained from a male donor with early-stage non-small cell lung cancer.

This sequence joins TRBV29-1 and TRBJ1-5; D uncertain. The CDR3 extends over 13 amino acids. V was cut by 2 bases and J by 0 bases, with 5 bases left in between. CDR1 and CDR2 from the germline V gene are SQVTM and ANQGSEA. CDR3 loop: CSVEQASNQPQHF. The CDR3 nucleotides read TGCAGCGTTGAACAGGCTAGCAATCAGCCCCAGCATTTT.

At least ten counts were recorded for this clonotype. V gene TRBV12-3 or TRBV12-4 combines with J gene TRBJ1-5; tentatively, D is TRBD1 (6 bases). Trimming took 3 bases from V and 3 from J, leaving 9 bases between them. CDR3 length: 14 residues. This CDR3 is CASSLGAANQPQHF. DNA for the CDR3: TGTGCCAGCAGTTTGGGGGCGGCCAATCAGCCCCAGCATTTT.

The sample holds many counts of this clonotype. V gene TRBV7-2 combines with J gene TRBJ2-1, with D possibly matching TRBD2 (6 bases). Between the trimmed V and J ends, which lost 6 bases and 6 bases, there was a span of 18 bases. The CDR3 has 15 residues. CDR1 and CDR2 (germline): SGHTA, FQGNSA. The CDR3 region has the DNA TGTGCCAGCAGACCACCGGGACTCCTCGTCAATGAGCAGTTCTTC. Amino acids: CASRPPGLLVNEQFF.

This clonotype came up many times. The gene calls are TRBV4-3 and TRBJ1-4; D unclear. The V end was cut by 4 bases, the J end by 8 bases, with 14 bases between. Germline V CDR1 and CDR2: LGHNA, YSLEER. CDR3 length: 14 residues. The CDR3 is CASSPQIGREKLFF. The CDR3 DNA reads TGCGCCAGCAGCCCCCAGATTGGGAGGGAAAAACTGTTTTTT.

This clonotype was seen many times. This sequence joins TRBV21-1 and TRBJ2-7. TRBV21-1 is a known pseudogene. There are 11 residues in the CDR3. The CDR3: CASSKKMEQYV. The DNA of the CDR3 is TGTGCCAGCAGCAAAAAAATGGAGCAGTACGTC.

This clonotype appeared many times. J is TRBJ1-5 and V is TRBV28; 7 positions agree with TRBD1. This CDR3 is 17 amino acids long. The germline CDR1 and CDR2 sequences are MDHEN and SYDVKM. Trimming took 7 bases from V and 7 from J; bases not matched to a gene: 19. CDR3 loop: CASTGGGGAEAGQPQHF. In DNA form, the CDR3 reads TGTGCCAGCACCGGAGGAGGGGGCGCGGAGGCAGGGCAGCCCCAGCATTTT.

This clonotype was detected many times. This rearrangement joins TRBV6-6 to TRBJ2-1, with 12 nucleotides matching TRBD1. This CDR3 is 14 amino acids long. V lost 9 bases, J lost 9 bases, and 9 bases stayed unmatched. Germline V gene data show CDR1 as MNHNY and CDR2 as SVGAGI (reference sequence). CDR3 DNA: TGTGCCAGTCTAAAGGGGACAGGGGGCGGTGAGCAGTTCTTC. It encodes CASLKGTGGGEQFF.